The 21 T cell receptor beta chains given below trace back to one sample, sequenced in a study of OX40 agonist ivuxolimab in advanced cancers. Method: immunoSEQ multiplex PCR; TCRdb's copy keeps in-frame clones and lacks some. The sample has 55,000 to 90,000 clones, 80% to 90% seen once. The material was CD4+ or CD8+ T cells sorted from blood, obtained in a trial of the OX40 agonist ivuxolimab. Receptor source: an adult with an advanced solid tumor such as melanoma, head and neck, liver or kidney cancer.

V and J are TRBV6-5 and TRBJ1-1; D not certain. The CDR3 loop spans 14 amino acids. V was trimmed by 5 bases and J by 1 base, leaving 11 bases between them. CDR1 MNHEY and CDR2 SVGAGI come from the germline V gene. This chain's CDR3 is CASSRPAKNTEAFF. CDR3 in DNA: TGTGCCAGCAGTAGACCGGCGAAGAACACTGAAGCTTTCTTT.

The chain's CDR3 is CASSPDRENYEQYF. CDR3 bases: TGTGCCAGCTCACCCGACAGGGAGAACTACGAGCAGTACTTC. J is TRBJ2-7 and V is TRBV18; 7 nucleotides line up with TRBD1. The V segment lost 3 bases and the J segment 3 bases; nucleotides outside the gene matches: 5. The CDR3 contains 14 residues. Germline V CDR1 and CDR2: KGHSH, LQKENI.

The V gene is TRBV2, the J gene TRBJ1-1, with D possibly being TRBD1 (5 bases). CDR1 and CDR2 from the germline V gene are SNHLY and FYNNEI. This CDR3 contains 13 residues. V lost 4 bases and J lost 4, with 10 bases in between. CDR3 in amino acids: CASSADKATEAFF. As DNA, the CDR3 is TGTGCCAGCAGTGCGGACAAAGCCACTGAAGCTTTCTTT.

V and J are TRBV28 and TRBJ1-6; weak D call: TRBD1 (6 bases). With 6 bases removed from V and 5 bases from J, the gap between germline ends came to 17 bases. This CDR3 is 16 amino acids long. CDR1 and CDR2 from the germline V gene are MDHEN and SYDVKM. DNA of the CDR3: TGTGCCAGCAGCAATACAGGGAATTTCGATAATTCACCCCTCCACTTT. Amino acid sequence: CASSNTGNFDNSPLHF. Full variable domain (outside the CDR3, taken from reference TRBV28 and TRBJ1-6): DVKVTQSSRYLVKRTGEKVFLECVQDMDHENMFWYRQDPGLGLRLIYFSYDVKMKEKGDIPEGYSVSREKKERFSLILESASTNQTSMYLCASSNTGNFDNSPLHFGNGTRLTVT.

Written as DNA, the CDR3 is TGTGCCAACTCAGGGGATGTCACCGGGGAGCTGTTTTTT. Its protein product is CANSGDVTGELFF. This rearrangement joins TRBV10-3 to TRBJ2-2; D perhaps matches TRBD1 (6 bases). This CDR3 spans 13 amino acids. V lost 10 bases and J 4 bases, leaving 13 bases between the germline ends. Looked up from germline, CDR1 is ENHRY and CDR2 is SYGVKD.

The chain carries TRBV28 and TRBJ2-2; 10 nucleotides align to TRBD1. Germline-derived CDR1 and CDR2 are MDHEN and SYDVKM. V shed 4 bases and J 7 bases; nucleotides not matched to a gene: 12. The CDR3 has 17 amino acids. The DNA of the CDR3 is TGTGCCAGCAGTTCCTGGACAGGGGGTGGAGGCGGCGGGGAGCTGTTTTTT. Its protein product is CASSSWTGGGGGGELFF.

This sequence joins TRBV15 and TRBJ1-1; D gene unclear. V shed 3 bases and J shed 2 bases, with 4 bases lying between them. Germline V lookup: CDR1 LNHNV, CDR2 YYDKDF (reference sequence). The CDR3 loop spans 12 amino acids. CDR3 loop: CATSRDNTEAFF. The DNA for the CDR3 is TGTGCCACCAGCAGGGACAACACTGAAGCTTTCTTT.

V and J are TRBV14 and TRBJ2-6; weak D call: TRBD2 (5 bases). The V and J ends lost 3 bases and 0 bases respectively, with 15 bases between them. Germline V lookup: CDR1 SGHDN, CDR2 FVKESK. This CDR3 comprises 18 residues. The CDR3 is CASSQTRRELSGANVLTF. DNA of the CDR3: TGTGCCAGCAGCCAGACCCGTCGGGAACTCTCTGGGGCCAACGTCCTGACTTTC. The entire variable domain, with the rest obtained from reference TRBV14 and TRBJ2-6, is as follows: EAGVTQFPSHSVIEKGQTVTLRCDPISGHDNLYWYRRVMGKEIKFLLHFVKESKQDESGMPNNRFLAERTGGTYSTLKVQPAELEDSGVYFCASSQTRRELSGANVLTFGAGSRLTVL.

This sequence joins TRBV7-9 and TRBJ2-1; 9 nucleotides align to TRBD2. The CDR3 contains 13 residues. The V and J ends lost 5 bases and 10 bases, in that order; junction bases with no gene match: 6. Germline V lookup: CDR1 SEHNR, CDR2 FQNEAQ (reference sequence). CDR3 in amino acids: CASSPAGGREQFF. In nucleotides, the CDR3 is TGTGCCAGCAGCCCTGCGGGGGGGCGGGAGCAGTTCTTC.

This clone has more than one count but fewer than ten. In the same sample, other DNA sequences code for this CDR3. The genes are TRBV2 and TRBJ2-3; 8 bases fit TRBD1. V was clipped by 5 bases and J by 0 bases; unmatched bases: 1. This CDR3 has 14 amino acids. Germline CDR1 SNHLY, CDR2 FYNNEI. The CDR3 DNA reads TGTGCCAGCAGTAGACAGGGGAGCACAGATACGCAGTATTTT. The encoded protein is CASSRQGSTDTQYF.

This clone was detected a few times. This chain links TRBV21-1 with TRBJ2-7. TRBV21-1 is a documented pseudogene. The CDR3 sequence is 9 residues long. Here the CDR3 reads CASLYEQYF. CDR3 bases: TGTGCCAGCTTGTACGAGCAGTACTTC.

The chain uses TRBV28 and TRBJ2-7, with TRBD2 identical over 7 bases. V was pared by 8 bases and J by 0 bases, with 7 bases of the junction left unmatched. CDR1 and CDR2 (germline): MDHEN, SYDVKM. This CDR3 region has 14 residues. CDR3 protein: CASPPGGFSYEQYF. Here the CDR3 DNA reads TGTGCCAGCCCTCCGGGGGGTTTCTCCTACGAGCAGTACTTC.

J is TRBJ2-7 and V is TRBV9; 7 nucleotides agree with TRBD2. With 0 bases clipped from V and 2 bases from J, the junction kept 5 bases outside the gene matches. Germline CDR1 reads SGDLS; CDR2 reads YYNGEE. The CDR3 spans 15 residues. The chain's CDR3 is CASSVGPGGTYEQYF. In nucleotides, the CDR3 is TGTGCCAGCAGCGTAGGCCCCGGGGGGACCTACGAGCAGTACTTC.

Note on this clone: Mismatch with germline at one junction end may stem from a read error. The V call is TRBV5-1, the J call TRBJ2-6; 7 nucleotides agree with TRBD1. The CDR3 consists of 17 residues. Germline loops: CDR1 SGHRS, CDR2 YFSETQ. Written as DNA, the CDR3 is TGCGCCAGCAGATTGGGGACAGCTGGATCTGGGGCCAACGTCCTGACTTTC. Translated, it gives CASRLGTAGSGANVLTF.

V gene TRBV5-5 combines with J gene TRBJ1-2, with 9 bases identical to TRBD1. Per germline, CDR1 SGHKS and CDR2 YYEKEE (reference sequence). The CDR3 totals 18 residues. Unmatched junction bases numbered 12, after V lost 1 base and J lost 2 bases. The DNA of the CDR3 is TGTGCCAGCAGCTTGTCTCCCGCCCAGGGACAGGGAAACTATGGCTACACCTTC. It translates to CASSLSPAQGQGNYGYTF. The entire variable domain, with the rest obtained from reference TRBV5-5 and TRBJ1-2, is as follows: DAGVTQSPTHLIKTRGQQVTLRCSPISGHKSVSWYQQVLGQGPQFIFQYYEKEERGRGNFPDRFSARQFPNYSSELNVNALLLGDSALYLCASSLSPAQGQGNYGYTFGSGTRLTVV.

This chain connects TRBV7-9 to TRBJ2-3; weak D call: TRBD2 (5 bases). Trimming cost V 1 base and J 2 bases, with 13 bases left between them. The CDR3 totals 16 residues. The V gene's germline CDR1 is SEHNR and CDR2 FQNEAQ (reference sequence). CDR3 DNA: TGTGCCAGCAGCTTAGGGCTGGGCGGGCTCACAGATACGCAGTATTTT. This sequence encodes CASSLGLGGLTDTQYF.

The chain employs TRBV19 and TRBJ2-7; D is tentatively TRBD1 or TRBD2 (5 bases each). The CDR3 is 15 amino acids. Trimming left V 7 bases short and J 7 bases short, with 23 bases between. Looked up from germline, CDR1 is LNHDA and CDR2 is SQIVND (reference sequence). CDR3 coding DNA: TGTGCCAGTACCGCTACCGGGAACCCGAGGGGAGAGCAGTACTTC. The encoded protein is CASTATGNPRGEQYF.

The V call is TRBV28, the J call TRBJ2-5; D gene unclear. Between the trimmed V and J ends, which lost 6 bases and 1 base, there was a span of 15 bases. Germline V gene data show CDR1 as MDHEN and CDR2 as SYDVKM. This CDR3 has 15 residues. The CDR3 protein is CASSPHSAGQETQYF. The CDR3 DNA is TGTGCCAGCAGCCCCCATTCGGCAGGCCAAGAGACCCAGTACTTC.

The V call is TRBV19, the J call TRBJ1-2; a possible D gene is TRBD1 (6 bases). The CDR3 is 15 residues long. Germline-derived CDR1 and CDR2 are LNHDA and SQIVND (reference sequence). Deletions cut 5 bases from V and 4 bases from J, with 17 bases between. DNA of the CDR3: TGTGCCAGTAGTCCTCTCGGGGGGGCTGGCTATGGCTACACCTTC. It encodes CASSPLGGAGYGYTF.

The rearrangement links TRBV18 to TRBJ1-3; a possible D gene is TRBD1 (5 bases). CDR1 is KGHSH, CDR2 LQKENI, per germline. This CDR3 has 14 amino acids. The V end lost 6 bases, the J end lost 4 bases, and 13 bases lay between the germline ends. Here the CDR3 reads CASSLEDSGNTIYF. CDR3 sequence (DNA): TGTGCCAGCTCCCTAGAAGACAGCGGAAACACCATATATTTT. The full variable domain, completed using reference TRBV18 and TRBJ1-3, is NAGVMQNPRHLVRRRGQEARLRCSPMKGHSHVYWYRQLPEEGLKFMVYLQKENIIDESGMPKERFSAEFPKEGPSILRIQQVVRGDSAAYFCASSLEDSGNTIYFGEGSWLTVV.

As DNA, the CDR3 is TGTGCCAGCAGTATCTCAGCGGGGACGGTCACAGATACGCAGTATTTT. This codes for CASSISAGTVTDTQYF. This chain links TRBV2 with TRBJ2-3; 7 bases map to TRBD2. V trimming: 5 bases; J trimming: 2 bases; junction bases outside the gene matches: 10. The CDR3 is 16 amino acids. Germline loops: CDR1 SNHLY, CDR2 FYNNEI.